Below are 26 T cell receptor beta chains sequenced from a single sample in a study of cytomegalovirus exposure and HLA in healthy donors. It was with 60 Vbeta and 13 Jbeta primers that the PCR ran. Method: immunoSEQ multiplex PCR; TCRdb's copy keeps in-frame clones and lacks some. The sample includes around 200,000 clones, roughly three quarters seen only once; the top ten take roughly 1.6%. Sequencing input: PBMCs. These receptors came from a man aged 50 or older in good health and CMV-seronegative.

The CDR3 is CASSLLGLAGGGAYEQYF. CDR3 nucleotide sequence: TGTGCCAGCAGTTTACTGGGACTAGCGGGAGGTGGTGCCTACGAGCAGTACTTC. The chain employs TRBV28 and TRBJ2-7, with 15 nucleotides matching TRBD2. J lost 2 bases, V lost 2 bases, and 7 bases had no gene match. There are 18 residues in the CDR3. Germline values: CDR1 MDHEN, CDR2 SYDVKM.

The rearrangement joins TRBV29-1 to TRBJ2-7, with 8 bases aligning to TRBD1. The V gene's germline CDR1 is SQVTM and CDR2 ANQGSEA. The CDR3 length is 15 residues. V was pared by 6 bases and J by 4 bases, with 14 bases of the junction left unmatched. The CDR3 coding sequence is TGCAGCGTCAAACCGGCCACAGGGGGGTCTTACGAGCAGTACTTC. Translating gives CSVKPATGGSYEQYF.

The V and J genes are TRBV29-1 and TRBJ2-5; TRBD1 matches 10 bases. The J call may be mistaken, given a closer DNA end match to TRBJ2-7. Looked up from germline, CDR1 is SQVTM and CDR2 is ANQGSEA. There are 13 residues in the CDR3. The CDR3 loop reads CSVWGQGHYEQYF. Written as DNA, the CDR3 is TGCAGCGTTTGGGGACAGGGGCACTACGAGCAGTACTTC.

This chain joins TRBV2 and TRBJ2-3, with unresolved D. V gave up 4 bases and J gave up 3 bases, with 11 bases separating them. This CDR3 is 14 amino acids long. Germline lookup yields CDR1 SNHLY and CDR2 FYNNEI. In DNA form, the CDR3 reads TGTGCCAGCAGTGGAGCAAGGCGGACAGATACGCAGTATTTT. This sequence encodes CASSGARRTDTQYF. Full variable domain (rest looked up from reference TRBV2 and TRBJ2-3): EPEVTQTPSHQVTQMGQEVILRCVPISNHLYFYWYRQILGQKVEFLVSFYNNEISEKSEIFDDQFSVERPDGSNFTLKIRSTKLEDSAMYFCASSGARRTDTQYFGPGTRLTVL.

V gene TRBV7-2 combines with J gene TRBJ2-4; a possible D gene is TRBD2 (6 bases). The ends were cut back, 5 bases at V and 6 bases at J, with 17 bases in the middle. CDR3 length: 15 residues. Germline V CDR1 and CDR2: SGHTA, FQGNSA. CDR3 sequence: CASSPGPGVGNIQYF. CDR3 nucleotides: TGTGCCAGCAGCCCTGGACCGGGAGTGGGAAACATTCAGTACTTC. The variable domain in full, completed from reference TRBV7-2 and TRBJ2-4, reads GAGVSQSPSNKVTEKGKDVELRCDPISGHTALYWYRQSLGQGLEFLIYFQGNSAPDKSGLPSDRFSAERTGGSVSTLTIQRTQQEDSAVYLCASSPGPGVGNIQYFGAGTRLSVL.

This clone has only a few counts. This rearrangement joins TRBV27 to TRBJ1-6; 9 bases are a match to TRBD1. The germline CDR1 and CDR2 sequences are MNHEY and SMNVEV (reference sequence). CDR3 length: 14 residues. With 6 bases clipped from V and 10 bases from J, the junction kept 7 bases outside the gene matches. CDR3 region: CASRKQGANSPLHF. CDR3 in DNA: TGTGCCAGCAGAAAACAGGGGGCTAACTCACCCCTCCACTTT.

This clone was detected a few times. This chain joins TRBV7-9 and TRBJ2-7; 11 bases are shared with TRBD2. The germline gives CDR1 SEHNR, CDR2 FQNEAQ (reference sequence). This CDR3 comprises 16 residues. J gave up 3 bases and V 5 bases, and 9 bases lay outside the gene matches. The CDR3 nucleotides are TGTGCCAGCAGCACGCCCCTAGCGGGGGGTATCTACGAGCAGTACTTC. Amino acid sequence: CASSTPLAGGIYEQYF.

The V call is TRBV11-2, the J call TRBJ2-7; the match to TRBD2 covers 14 bases. The J segment lost 7 bases and the V segment lost 5 bases, leaving 7 bases of the junction unmatched. The CDR3 contains 15 residues. Per germline, CDR1 SGHAT and CDR2 FQNNGV. CDR3 DNA sequence: TGTGCCAGCAGCCCGGGACTAGCGGGAGTACGGGAGCAGTACTTC. Protein product: CASSPGLAGVREQYF. The full variable domain, completed using reference TRBV11-2 and TRBJ2-7, is EAGVAQSPRYKIIEKRQSVAFWCNPISGHATLYWYQQILGQGPKLLIQFQNNGVVDDSQLPKDRFSAERLKGVDSTLKIQPAKLEDSAVYLCASSPGLAGVREQYFGPGTRLTVT.

CDR3 loop: CASRSPSRVTYGYTF. In nucleotides, the CDR3 is TGTGCCAGCAGATCCCCTAGCAGAGTAACATATGGCTACACCTTC. The rearrangement joins TRBV28 to TRBJ1-2; D ambiguous. Germline V lookup: CDR1 MDHEN, CDR2 SYDVKM. Deletions cut 6 bases from V and 5 bases from J, with 19 bases between. The CDR3 length is 15 residues.

This clone was seen only a few times. The CDR3 DNA follows: TGCGCCAGCAGCTTCGACAGGCCCTATCGTTACGAGCAGTACTTC. This sequence encodes CASSFDRPYRYEQYF. V gene TRBV5-1 combines with J gene TRBJ2-7; D perhaps matches TRBD1 (6 bases). CDR1 and CDR2 from the germline V gene are SGHRS and YFSETQ. With 2 bases removed from V and 4 bases from J, the gap between germline ends came to 16 bases. The length of the CDR3 is 15 residues. Combining the CDR3 with reference TRBV5-1 and TRBJ2-7 gives the whole variable domain KAGVTQTPRYLIKTRGQQVTLSCSPISGHRSVSWYQQTPGQGLQFLFEYFSETQRNKGNFPGRFSGRQFSNSRSEMNVSTLELGDSALYLCASSFDRPYRYEQYFGPGTRLTVT.

The chain carries TRBV29-1 and TRBJ1-1; possible D gene TRBD1, 5 bases. The CDR3 sequence is 15 residues long. V lost 5 bases and J 1 base, leaving 17 bases between the germline ends. Per germline, CDR1 SQVTM and CDR2 ANQGSEA. CDR3 coding DNA: TGCAGCGTTCATACGACAGTGCGGAGGAACACTGAAGCTTTCTTT. This gives the protein CSVHTTVRRNTEAFF.

This sequence joins TRBV12-5 and TRBJ2-3; TRBD2 aligns across 9 bases. The germline V gene encodes CDR1 LGHNT and CDR2 FRNRAP. The length of the CDR3 is 16 residues. With 7 bases clipped from V and 2 bases from J, the junction kept 10 bases outside the gene matches. DNA of the CDR3: TGTGCTAGTGACCCGGTTGGCGGGAGGGCCACAGATACGCAGTATTTT. This translates into CASDPVGGRATDTQYF.

The V gene is TRBV7-9, the J gene TRBJ2-5; tentatively, D is TRBD2 (5 bases). The closer fit of TRBJ2-7 to the DNA end suggests the J call may be wrong. This CDR3 contains 14 residues. CDR1 SEHNR and CDR2 FQNEAQ come from the germline V gene (reference sequence). CDR3 loop: CASSKDLSSYEQYF. Here the CDR3 DNA reads TGTGCCAGCAGCAAGGACTTAAGTTCCTACGAGCAGTACTTC.

The count of this clone is one. The chain employs TRBV28 and TRBJ1-4; 7 positions match TRBD1. The CDR3 contains 14 residues. Looked up from germline, CDR1 is MDHEN and CDR2 is SYDVKM. The ends lost 6 bases at V and 4 bases at J; junction bases unmatched: 5. CDR3 nucleotides: TGTGCCAGCAGCAGGGACAGCCTTAATGAAAAACTGTTTTTT. This encodes CASSRDSLNEKLFF.

The chain carries TRBV27 and TRBJ2-1; TRBD1 aligns across 8 bases. The germline V gene has CDR1 MNHEY and CDR2 SMNVEV (reference sequence). This CDR3 spans 15 amino acids. V trimming: 10 bases; J trimming: 5 bases; junction bases outside the gene matches: 13. For the CDR3, the DNA is TGTGCCACACGTCAGGGGGCTAAAGGGAACAATGAGCAGTTCTTC. Translating it yields CATRQGAKGNNEQFF.

The J gene is TRBJ1-4, the V gene TRBV19; TRBD1 aligns across 8 bases. V was clipped by 2 bases and J by 10 bases; unmatched bases: 9. The length of the CDR3 is 15 residues. Germline V CDR1 and CDR2: LNHDA, SQIVND (reference sequence). CDR3 sequence: CASSIIGQGAGKLFF. The CDR3 DNA sequence: TGTGCCAGTAGTATAATAGGTCAGGGGGCCGGAAAACTGTTTTTT.

This chain joins TRBV29-1 and TRBJ2-2, with 11 bases that match TRBD1. CDR1 and CDR2 from the germline V gene are SQVTM and ANQGSEA. This CDR3 is built from 15 residues. Trimming removed 7 bases from V and 5 bases from J; junction bases left unmatched: 9. The CDR3 sequence is CSARSGTGGTGELFF. As DNA, the CDR3 is TGCAGCGCGAGATCCGGGACAGGGGGAACCGGGGAGCTGTTTTTT.

The V gene is TRBV27, the J gene TRBJ1-5; no clear D gene. Deletions cut 5 bases from V and 6 bases from J, with 11 bases between. The CDR3 covers 13 residues. The germline V gene has CDR1 MNHEY and CDR2 SMNVEV (reference sequence). CDR3 region: CASSLREGQPQHF. For the CDR3, the DNA is TGTGCCAGCAGTCTGAGGGAAGGTCAGCCCCAGCATTTT.

The rearrangement links TRBV15 to TRBJ2-5; 7 bases map to TRBD1. V was pared by 5 bases and J by 2 bases, with 2 bases of the junction left unmatched. CDR1 is LNHNV, CDR2 YYDKDF, per germline (reference sequence). This CDR3 is 13 amino acids long. The CDR3 sequence is CATSPRGQETQYF. For the CDR3, the DNA is TGTGCCACCAGCCCCAGGGGGCAAGAGACCCAGTACTTC.

This clone was observed a handful of times. This chain uses TRBV30 with TRBJ2-4; TRBD2 matches 7 bases. Germline CDR1 and CDR2: GTSNPN and SVGIG (reference sequence). The CDR3 contains 16 residues. Unmatched junction bases numbered 6, after V lost 1 base and J lost 0 bases. CDR3 sequence reads: CAWSGLADLAKNIQYF. The CDR3 DNA sequence: TGTGCCTGGAGTGGGCTAGCGGACCTAGCCAAAAACATTCAGTACTTC. Supplemented by reference TRBV30 and TRBJ2-4, the full variable domain reads SQTIHQWPATLVQPVGSPLSLECTVEGTSNPNLYWYRQAAGRGLQLLFYSVGIGQISSEVPQNLSASRPQDRQFILSSKKLLLSDSGFYLCAWSGLADLAKNIQYFGAGTRLSVL.

The genes are TRBV4-1 and TRBJ2-7; the D gene is possibly TRBD1 (5 bases). CDR3 length equals 16 residues. V was cut by 0 bases and J by 5 bases, with 17 bases left in between. Germline CDR1 and CDR2: MGHRA and YSYEKL. In DNA, the CDR3 is TGCGCCAGCAGCCAAGATCGTAAGGGGCCAAACCACGAGCAGTACTTC. Its translation: CASSQDRKGPNHEQYF.

This chain uses TRBV28 with TRBJ2-5, with a tentative D call TRBD1 (6 bases). Trimming cost V 4 bases and J 7 bases, with 16 bases left between them. The CDR3 has 14 residues. Germline V lookup: CDR1 MDHEN, CDR2 SYDVKM. The CDR3 sequence is CASSSQTGQWTQYF. As DNA, the CDR3 is TGTGCCAGCAGTTCCCAGACAGGTCAATGGACCCAGTACTTC.

The rearrangement links TRBV5-1 to TRBJ1-5; D is possibly TRBD1 (5 bases). Per the germline V gene, CDR1 is SGHRS and CDR2 is YFSETQ. The V and J ends lost 0 bases and 2 bases respectively, with 6 bases between them. This CDR3 contains 14 residues. The CDR3 is CASSLEQGNQPQHF. The CDR3 coding sequence is TGCGCCAGCAGCTTGGAACAGGGCAATCAGCCCCAGCATTTT.

V is TRBV11-3 and J is TRBJ2-3; 9 nucleotides align to TRBD2. V trimming: 3 bases; J trimming: 3 bases; junction bases outside the gene matches: 7. The germline V gene encodes CDR1 SGHNT and CDR2 YENEEA. This CDR3 is 16 amino acids long. CDR3 sequence (DNA): TGTGCCAGCAGCTTGAGAACTAGCGGGCGGACAGATACGCAGTATTTT. Translation gives CASSLRTSGRTDTQYF.

This sequence joins TRBV29-1 and TRBJ2-4, with D maybe TRBD1 (6 bases). Deletions cut 2 bases from V and 6 bases from J, with 17 bases between. From germline, CDR1 is SQVTM and CDR2 ANQGSEA. The CDR3 runs 15 residues. This CDR3 is CSVEMGARGSNIQYF. The CDR3 nucleotides read TGCAGCGTTGAAATGGGGGCCCGGGGATCAAACATTCAGTACTTC.

The J gene is TRBJ1-2, the V gene TRBV27; D gene unclear. The CDR3 has 13 residues. CDR1 MNHEY and CDR2 SMNVEV come from the germline V gene (reference sequence). V lost 5 bases and J lost 4, with 11 bases in between. The CDR3 DNA reads TGTGCCAGCAGTCTAAACCCCATCTATGGCTACACCTTC. This gives the protein CASSLNPIYGYTF.